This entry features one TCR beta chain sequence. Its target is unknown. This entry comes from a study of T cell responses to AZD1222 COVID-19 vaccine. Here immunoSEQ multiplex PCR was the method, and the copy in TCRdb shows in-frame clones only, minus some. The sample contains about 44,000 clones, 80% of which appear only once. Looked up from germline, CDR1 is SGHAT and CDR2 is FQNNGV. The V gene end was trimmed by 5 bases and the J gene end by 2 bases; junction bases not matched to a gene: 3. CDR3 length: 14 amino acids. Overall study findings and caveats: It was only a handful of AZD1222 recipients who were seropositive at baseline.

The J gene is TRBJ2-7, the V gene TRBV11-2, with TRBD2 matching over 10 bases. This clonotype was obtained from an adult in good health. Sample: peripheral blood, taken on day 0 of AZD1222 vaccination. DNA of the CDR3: TGTGCCAGCAGCCGCAGCGGGGGGGCCTACGAGCAGTACTTC. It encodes CASSRSGGAYEQYF.